This T cell receptor beta chain was recovered during a study of shared clonotypes between healthy human individuals. V was clipped by 1 base and J by 7 bases, with 18 bases between them. The germline V gene has CDR1 SEHNR and CDR2 FQNEAQ (reference sequence). This CDR3 contains 16 residues. Assay: immunoSEQ multiplex PCR; the TCRdb copy retains only in-frame clones and omits some. The profile covers 2 million to 3 million clones, with 80% to 95% appearing a single time and 0.36% taken by the ten largest. This rearrangement joins TRBV7-9 to TRBJ2-3; D possibly corresponds to TRBD2 (6 bases). The source is a man aged 18 to 29 in good health. Some clones in this sample may be carry-over from other donors' samples. Sequenced material: naive CD4+ T cells from PBMCs. As for subset: CD45RA+ positively selected. The CDR3 DNA reads as TGTGCCAGCAGCTTAGTTTGGGGACTCCGCTTGAATACGCAGTATTTT. It specifies CASSLVWGLRLNTQYF.